The present T cell receptor (beta chain) was sequenced within a study of blood T cell repertoires in COVID-19. In the source study's methods: The assay estimated nucleated cells by amplifying reference gene primers. Method: immunoSEQ multiplex PCR; TCRdb's copy keeps in-frame clones and lacks some. D and trimming were read from the DNA, whereas the V and J calls and clone size are those reported in that table. The sample has under 400,000 clones; roughly 86% are singletons. This clone was recorded only once. The Seattle patients joined while their infection was active and were tracked longitudinally afterward. V dropped 2 bases and J dropped 4; count of bases not matched to a gene: 8. Looked up from germline, CDR1 is MGHRA and CDR2 is YSYEKL. CDR3 length: 16 residues.

The V gene is TRBV4-1, the J gene TRBJ2-3; 8 bases map to TRBD2. Sequencing was done on a sample of peripheral blood. The TCR sequence derives from a woman aged 25 to 45 with COVID-19, enrolled during active disease. In nucleotides, the CDR3 is TGCGCCAGCAGCCAATTTTTCGGGAGGGAGGCAGATACGCAGTATTTT. As protein: CASSQFFGREADTQYF.